The clone carrying this TCR beta chain was counted at least ten times. Trimming left V 1 base short and J 5 bases short, with 9 bases between. Germline V CDR1 and CDR2: SGHRS, YFSETQ. The CDR3 runs 13 residues. Unique molecular identifiers (one per individual cDNA molecule) were attached. TCRdb called the 5' RACE reads again in MiXCR, with one record for every CDR3 protein. The sample holds tens of thousands of distinct CDR3 sequences, 5.6% seen once. The data are from a study of early T cells in non-severe SARS-CoV-2 infection. Turning to the study itself: Sequenced material consisted of bulk RNA (from unsorted whole blood), and chains were unpaired.

The rearrangement joins TRBV5-1 to TRBJ2-5; a weak D match, TRBD2 (5 bases). The source is an adult who was a healthcare worker with PCR-confirmed SARS-CoV-2 infection or an uninfected control (not recorded which). The sequenced material came from whole blood. CDR3 in DNA: TGCGCCAGCAGCTTGACCCGGAGGGAGACCCAGTACTTC. Translated, it gives CASSLTRRETQYF.